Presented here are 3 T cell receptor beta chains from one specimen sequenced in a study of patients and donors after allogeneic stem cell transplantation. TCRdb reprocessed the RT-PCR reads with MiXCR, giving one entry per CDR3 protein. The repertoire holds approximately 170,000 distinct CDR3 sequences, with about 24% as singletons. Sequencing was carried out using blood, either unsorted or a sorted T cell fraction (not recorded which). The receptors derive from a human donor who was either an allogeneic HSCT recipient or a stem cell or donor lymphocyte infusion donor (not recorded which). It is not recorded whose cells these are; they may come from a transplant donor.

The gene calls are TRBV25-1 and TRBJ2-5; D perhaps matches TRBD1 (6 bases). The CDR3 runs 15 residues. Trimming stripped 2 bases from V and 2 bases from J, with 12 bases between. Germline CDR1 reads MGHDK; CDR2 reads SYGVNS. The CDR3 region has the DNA TGTGCCAGCAGTGAAGAGTGGGGACAACAAGAGACCCAGTACTTC. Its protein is CASSEEWGQQETQYF.

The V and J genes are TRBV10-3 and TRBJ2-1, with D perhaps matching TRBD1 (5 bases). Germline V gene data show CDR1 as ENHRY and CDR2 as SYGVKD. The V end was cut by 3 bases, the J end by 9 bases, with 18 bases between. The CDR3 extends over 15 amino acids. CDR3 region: CAISDPQGRVGEQFF. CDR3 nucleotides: TGTGCCATCAGTGACCCGCAGGGTCGAGTGGGTGAGCAGTTCTTC.

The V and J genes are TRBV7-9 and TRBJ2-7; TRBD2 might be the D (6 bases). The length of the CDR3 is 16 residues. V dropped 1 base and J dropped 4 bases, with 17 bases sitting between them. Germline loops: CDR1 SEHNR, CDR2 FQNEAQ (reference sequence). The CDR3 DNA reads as TGTGCCAGCAGCTTAGGACGGGAGAACGAGGAGTACGAGCAGTACTTC. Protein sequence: CASSLGRENEEYEQYF.